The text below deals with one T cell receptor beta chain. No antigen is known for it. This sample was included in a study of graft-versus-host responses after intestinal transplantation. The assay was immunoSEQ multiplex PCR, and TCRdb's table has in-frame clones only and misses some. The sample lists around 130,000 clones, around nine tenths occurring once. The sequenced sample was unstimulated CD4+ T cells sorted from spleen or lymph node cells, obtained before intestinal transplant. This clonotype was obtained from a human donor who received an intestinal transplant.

CDR3 coding DNA: TGTGCCAGCAGCCTAGCGGACCGCACAGATACGCAGTATTTT. Protein: CASSLADRTDTQYF. This chain links TRBV6-6 with TRBJ2-3; 7 positions match TRBD2. Germline V lookup: CDR1 MNHNY, CDR2 SVGAGI (reference sequence). The trim removed 6 bases at V and 1 base at J, leaving 4 bases unmatched. The CDR3 loop spans 14 amino acids.